The 27 T cell receptor beta chains below come from one sample, sequenced in a study of shared clonotypes between healthy human individuals. Data came from immunoSEQ multiplex PCR; TCRdb stores just in-frame clones and leaves some out. The data hold some 2,500,000 clones, with over 85% observed a single time. Material: naive CD4+ T cells from PBMCs. Subset: CD45RA+ positively selected. Receptors were obtained from a man between 18 and 35 years old in good health. Some clones in this sample may be carry-over from other donors' samples.

The CDR3 loop reads CASSATHREPEAFF. The CDR3, as DNA: TGTGCCAGCTCAGCAACTCACAGGGAACCTGAAGCTTTCTTT. The rearrangement links TRBV18 to TRBJ1-1, with D maybe TRBD1 (6 bases). Trimming took 5 bases from V and 6 from J, leaving 16 bases between them. CDR1 is KGHSH and CDR2 is LQKENI in the germline V gene. This CDR3 spans 14 amino acids.

Only one count was recorded for this clone. The V call is TRBV6-6, the J call TRBJ2-1, with 8 positions matching TRBD2. V lost 2 bases to trimming and J lost 7 bases; unmatched junction nucleotides: 4. Germline V lookup: CDR1 MNHNY, CDR2 SVGAGI (reference sequence). The CDR3 length is 14 residues. This chain's CDR3 is CASSYGTRQNEQFF. CDR3 nucleotides: TGTGCCAGCAGTTACGGGACTAGGCAGAATGAGCAGTTCTTC.

The rearrangement links TRBV11-2 to TRBJ1-2; D remains ambiguous. The CDR3 spans 13 residues. Germline V lookup: CDR1 SGHAT, CDR2 FQNNGV. V lost 5 bases, J lost 1 base, and 8 bases lay in between. CDR3 residues: CASSPEINYGYTF. DNA for the CDR3: TGTGCCAGCAGCCCCGAGATTAACTATGGCTACACCTTC. The full variable domain, in which reference TRBV11-2 and TRBJ1-2 provide the parts outside the CDR3, is EAGVAQSPRYKIIEKRQSVAFWCNPISGHATLYWYQQILGQGPKLLIQFQNNGVVDDSQLPKDRFSAERLKGVDSTLKIQPAKLEDSAVYLCASSPEINYGYTFGSGTRLTVV.

Remarks on this clone: The identical CDR3 is also encoded by other nucleotide sequences in the sample. The V gene is TRBV5-1, the J gene TRBJ1-1; D unresolved. The CDR3 is 12 residues long. The V end lost 3 bases, the J end lost 1 base, and 4 bases lay between the germline ends. Germline loops: CDR1 SGHRS, CDR2 YFSETQ. The CDR3 region has the DNA TGCGCCAGCAGCTCCGGGAACACTGAAGCTTTCTTT. Translation gives CASSSGNTEAFF.

This clone was recorded once. The chain joins TRBV2 to TRBJ2-3; D remains unclear. This CDR3 spans 13 amino acids. The germline gives CDR1 SNHLY, CDR2 FYNNEI. Trimming took 7 bases from V and 0 from J, leaving 8 bases between them. The CDR3 sequence is CASTLRSTDTQYF. The CDR3 DNA reads as TGTGCCAGCACCCTGCGTAGCACAGATACGCAGTATTTT.

This chain links TRBV5-1 with TRBJ2-1; 7 bases line up with TRBD2. The V segment lost 2 bases and the J segment 4 bases; nucleotides outside the gene matches: 6. Germline CDR1 is SGHRS and CDR2 is YFSETQ. This CDR3 contains 15 residues. CDR3 residues: CASSLGLVTYNEQFF. DNA of the CDR3: TGCGCCAGCAGCTTAGGACTAGTGACATACAATGAGCAGTTCTTC.

Concerning this clone itself: At the DNA level, this CDR3 is encoded by other sequences in the same sample as well. The chain recombines TRBV18 with TRBJ2-7; no definite D call. CDR3 length: 13 amino acids. The ends were cut back, 0 bases at V and 4 bases at J, with 7 bases in the middle. Germline V gene lookup returns CDR1 KGHSH and CDR2 LQKENI. The CDR3 bases are TGTGCCAGCTCACCACCGTCAGTATACGAGCAGTACTTC. Translation: CASSPPSVYEQYF.

Concerning this clone itself: This same CDR3 is encoded by further DNA sequences in the sample. The chain carries TRBV5-1 and TRBJ1-5; no clear D gene. Germline CDR1 is SGHRS and CDR2 is YFSETQ. The CDR3 is 13 amino acids. Trimming took 0 bases from V and 5 from J, leaving 6 bases between them. The CDR3 DNA follows: TGCGCCAGCAGCTTGGCGCAGGATCAGCCCCAGCATTTT. Translating it yields CASSLAQDQPQHF.

This chain links TRBV2 with TRBJ2-1; 11 nucleotides agree with TRBD1. V was clipped by 10 bases and J by 6 bases; unmatched bases: 11. The germline CDR1 and CDR2 sequences are SNHLY and FYNNEI. The length of the CDR3 is 15 residues. This CDR3 reads CATDIGTGGINEQFF. The CDR3, as DNA: TGTGCCACGGACATCGGGACAGGGGGAATCAATGAGCAGTTCTTC.

The V gene is TRBV28, the J gene TRBJ2-1; 10 bases fit TRBD2. The CDR3 consists of 18 residues. Trimming took 3 bases from V and 1 from J; bases not matched to a gene: 9. Germline loops: CDR1 MDHEN, CDR2 SYDVKM. The CDR3 reads CASSFRSGRAGSYNEQFF. CDR3 DNA sequence: TGTGCCAGCAGTTTTCGAAGCGGGAGGGCCGGGTCCTACAATGAGCAGTTCTTC.

The V call is TRBV11-2, the J call TRBJ2-3; D unclear. Trimming left V 1 base short and J 6 bases short, with 14 bases between. The germline CDR1 and CDR2 sequences are SGHAT and FQNNGV. CDR3 length: 15 amino acids. CDR3 residues: CASSLAGLSADTQYF. CDR3 coding DNA: TGTGCCAGCAGCTTAGCTGGTCTCTCGGCGGATACGCAGTATTTT.

The DNA for the CDR3 is TGTGCCAGCTCACCACTCTTGACTAGCGGGAGAAATGAGCAGTTCTTC. It encodes CASSPLLTSGRNEQFF. The chain has TRBV18 and TRBJ2-1, with 12 bases aligning to TRBD2. After removal of 1 base from V and 7 bases from J, the junction contained 5 bases not matched to a gene. Germline CDR1 is KGHSH and CDR2 is LQKENI. The CDR3 spans 16 residues.

This clone showed up just once. V and J are TRBV18 and TRBJ1-2; 8 nucleotides line up with TRBD1. This CDR3 is built from 17 residues. Trimming took 3 bases from V and 0 from J; bases not matched to a gene: 9. Germline CDR1 KGHSH, CDR2 LQKENI. CDR3 nucleotide sequence: TGTGCCAGCTCACCGGGTCGACAGGGGACATCTAACTATGGCTACACCTTC. Amino acid sequence: CASSPGRQGTSNYGYTF.

V is TRBV7-8 and J is TRBJ2-2; perhaps D is TRBD1 or TRBD2 (5 bases each). V shed 2 bases and J shed 4 bases, with 14 bases lying between them. The germline V gene encodes CDR1 SGHVS and CDR2 FQNEAQ. The CDR3 extends over 16 amino acids. In DNA form, the CDR3 reads TGTGCCAGCAGCTTATTGACCGGGGCGGTCACCGGGGAGCTGTTTTTT. Translated, it gives CASSLLTGAVTGELFF.

CDR3 amino acids: CASCGRVPNQPQHF. CDR3 nucleotides: TGTGCCAGCTGTGGCAGGGTGCCCAATCAGCCCCAGCATTTT. The gene calls are TRBV28 and TRBJ1-5; D might be TRBD1 (5 bases). The CDR3 runs to 14 residues. V was pared by 8 bases and J by 3 bases, with 14 bases between. Germline lookup yields CDR1 MDHEN and CDR2 SYDVKM.

CDR3 sequence reads: CASSSPPGTSGTREQYF. CDR3 DNA: TGCGCCAGCAGCTCTCCTCCCGGGACTAGCGGGACTCGGGAGCAGTACTTC. The chain links TRBV5-1 to TRBJ2-7, with 13 nucleotides matching TRBD2. This CDR3 is 17 amino acids long. Germline lookup yields CDR1 SGHRS and CDR2 YFSETQ. J was trimmed by 7 bases and V by 3 bases; bases with no gene match: 13.

Written as DNA, the CDR3 is TGTGCCAGCAGCCCAAGGGGGGAGGCGAACACCGGGGAGCTGTTTTTT. This sequence encodes CASSPRGEANTGELFF. The chain couples TRBV11-1 to TRBJ2-2; either TRBD1 or TRBD2 may fit D (6 bases each). V was pared by 5 bases and J by 0 bases, with 13 bases between. Germline V gene sequence: CDR1 SGHAT, CDR2 FQDESV (reference sequence). The CDR3 extends over 16 amino acids. Drawing the rest from reference TRBV11-1 and TRBJ2-2, the complete variable domain is EAEVAQSPRYKITEKSQAVAFWCDPISGHATLYWYRQILGQGPELLVQFQDESVVDDSQLPKDRFSAERLKGVDSTLKIQPAELGDSAMYLCASSPRGEANTGELFFGEGSRLTVL.

This clone has only one observation. The CDR3 loop is CASSPRTSGVTYTQYF. In nucleotides, the CDR3 is TGTGCCAGCAGCCCTCGGACTAGCGGAGTTACATATACGCAGTATTTT. V and J are TRBV7-2 and TRBJ2-3; 10 nucleotides line up with TRBD2. Germline lookup yields CDR1 SGHTA and CDR2 FQGNSA. The CDR3 contains 16 residues. The trim removed 5 bases at V and 7 bases at J, leaving 12 bases unmatched.

This clone was seen just once. Other DNA sequences of this sample code for an identical CDR3. This chain uses TRBV9 with TRBJ2-5; 14 nucleotides line up with TRBD2. Germline trimming cut 0 bases from V and 5 bases from J; bases unmatched to any gene: 0. The CDR3 totals 15 residues. Germline V lookup: CDR1 SGDLS, CDR2 YYNGEE. CDR3 sequence reads: CASSVGLAGGETQYF. The CDR3 DNA reads as TGTGCCAGCAGCGTAGGACTAGCGGGAGGGGAGACCCAGTACTTC.

The chain is built from TRBV28 and TRBJ2-5, with 7 positions matching TRBD2. The CDR3 is 14 residues long. Trimming took 7 bases from V and 5 from J; bases not matched to a gene: 10. Germline CDR1 is MDHEN and CDR2 is SYDVKM. The CDR3 DNA sequence: TGTGCCAGCACCCCCGGGGGGACCGGTGAGACCCAGTACTTC. Translating it yields CASTPGGTGETQYF.

V is TRBV28 and J is TRBJ1-2; 7 bases agree with TRBD1. Germline CDR1 MDHEN, CDR2 SYDVKM. V trimming: 6 bases; J trimming: 4 bases; junction bases outside the gene matches: 14. The CDR3 covers 16 residues. The CDR3 sequence: CASSRSGTARFYGYTF. CDR3 nucleotide sequence: TGTGCCAGCAGCCGTTCCGGGACAGCTCGTTTCTATGGCTACACCTTC.

The V and J genes are TRBV6-5 and TRBJ2-3, with TRBD2 as a possible D gene (5 bases). Trimming took 2 bases from V and 6 from J, leaving 12 bases between them. The CDR3 extends over 14 amino acids. The V gene's germline CDR1 is MNHEY and CDR2 SVGAGI. CDR3 loop: CASSYRRDYDTQYF. CDR3 in DNA: TGTGCCAGCAGTTACCGGAGAGACTATGATACGCAGTATTTT.

The CDR3 here is CASSQAPADSNQPQHF. CDR3 bases: TGTGCCAGCAGCCAAGCCCCAGCCGATAGCAATCAGCCCCAGCATTTT. V and J are TRBV4-2 and TRBJ1-5, with D hard to call. The CDR3 consists of 16 residues. Trimming left V 1 base short and J 0 bases short, with 10 bases between. Germline CDR1 and CDR2: LGHNA and YNFKEQ.

The CDR3 nucleotides read TGTGCCAGCAGCCTACTGGGACAGAACTATGGCTACACCTTC. It translates to CASSLLGQNYGYTF. The chain is built from TRBV6-5 and TRBJ1-2; 7 nucleotides agree with TRBD1. CDR1 and CDR2 from the germline V gene are MNHEY and SVGAGI. V lost 6 bases, J lost 2 bases, and 6 bases stayed unmatched. There are 14 residues in the CDR3.

V usage is TRBV29-1 and J usage is TRBJ2-5, with 7 bases that match TRBD2. J was trimmed by 5 bases and V by 4 bases; bases with no gene match: 7. Germline V gives CDR1 SQVTM, CDR2 ANQGSEA. The length of the CDR3 is 13 residues. The CDR3 DNA reads as TGCAGCGTTGTATCTAGCGGAGGGGAGACCCAGTACTTC. Its translation: CSVVSSGGETQYF.

The chain joins TRBV5-8 to TRBJ2-2, with D maybe TRBD2 (5 bases). The CDR3 totals 14 residues. Trimming removed 3 bases at V and 5 bases at J, with 11 bases between. Germline V gene lookup returns CDR1 SGHTS and CDR2 YDEGEE. CDR3 nucleotides: TGTGCCAGCAGCTCTGGGAGCTTTACCGGGGAGCTGTTTTTT. Translating it yields CASSSGSFTGELFF.

This clone has a single count. The CDR3 sequence: CASSYRDRATGELFF. The CDR3 bases are TGTGCCAGTAGTTATAGGGACAGGGCCACCGGGGAGCTGTTTTTT. This chain joins TRBV19 and TRBJ2-2; 9 nucleotides agree with TRBD1. Germline V lookup: CDR1 LNHDA, CDR2 SQIVND (reference sequence). J lost 4 bases, V lost 5 bases, and 5 bases had no gene match. This CDR3 is built from 15 residues.